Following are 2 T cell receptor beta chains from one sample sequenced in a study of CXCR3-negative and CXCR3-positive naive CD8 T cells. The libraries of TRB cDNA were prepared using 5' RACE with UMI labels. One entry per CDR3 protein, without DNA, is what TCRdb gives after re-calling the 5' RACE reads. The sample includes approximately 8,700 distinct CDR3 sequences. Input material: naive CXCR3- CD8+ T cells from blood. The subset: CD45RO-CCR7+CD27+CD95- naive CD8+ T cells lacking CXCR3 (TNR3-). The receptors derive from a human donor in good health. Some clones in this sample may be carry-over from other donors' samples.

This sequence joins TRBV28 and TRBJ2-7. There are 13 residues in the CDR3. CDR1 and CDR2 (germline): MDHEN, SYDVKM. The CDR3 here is CATVVDSSYEQYF.

The CDR3 reads CSVGGEIDEQFF. This chain links TRBV29-1 with TRBJ2-1; checking the TCRdb D call of TRBD1 is not possible without DNA. The CDR3 totals 12 residues. Germline V gene sequence: CDR1 SQVTM, CDR2 ANQGSEA.